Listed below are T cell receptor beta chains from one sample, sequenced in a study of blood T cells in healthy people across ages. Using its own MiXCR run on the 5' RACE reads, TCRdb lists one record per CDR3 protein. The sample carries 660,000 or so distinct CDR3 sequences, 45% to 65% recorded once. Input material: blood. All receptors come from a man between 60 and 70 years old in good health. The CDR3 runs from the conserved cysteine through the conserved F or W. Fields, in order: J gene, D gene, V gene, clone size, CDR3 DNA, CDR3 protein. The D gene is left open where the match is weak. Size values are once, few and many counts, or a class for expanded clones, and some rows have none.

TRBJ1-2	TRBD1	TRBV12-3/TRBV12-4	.	TGTGCCAGCAGTTCGAGACAGGGTGACTATGGCTACACCTTC	CASSSRQGDYGYTF
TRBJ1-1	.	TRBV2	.	TGTGCCAGCTTATTCGCGGGTTTGAACACTGAAGCTTTCTTT	CASLFAGLNTEAFF
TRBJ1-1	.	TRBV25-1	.	TGTGCCAGCTACGGACCGGCGGAAGCTTTCTTT	CASYGPAEAFF
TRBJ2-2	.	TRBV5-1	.	TGCGCCAGCAGCTTGGCCCCGGACACACTGAACACCGGGGAGCTGTTTTTT	CASSLAPDTLNTGELFF
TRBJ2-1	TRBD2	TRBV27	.	TGTGCCAGCAGTTTAATTTGGCGGGGGAGCTCCTACAATGAGCAGTTCTTC	CASSLIWRGSSYNEQFF
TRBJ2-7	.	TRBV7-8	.	TGTGCCAGCAGCTTAGCGGCCGCCTACGAGCAGTACTTC	CASSLAAAYEQYF
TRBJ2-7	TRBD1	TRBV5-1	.	TGCGCCAGCAGCTTGGGGAGGGACAGGGTTACCTACGAGCAGTACTTC	CASSLGRDRVTYEQYF
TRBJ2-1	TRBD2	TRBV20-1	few	TGCAGTGCAGGCGGGGGGCCTTTGGATGAGCAGTTCTTC	CSAGGGPLDEQFF
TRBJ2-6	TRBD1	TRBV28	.	TGTGCCAGCGCCAGGGGGCTAGGGGCCAACGTCCTGACTTTC	CASARGLGANVLTF
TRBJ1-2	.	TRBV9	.	TGTGCCAGCAACAGACCCCCCTATGGCTACACCTTC	CASNRPPYGYTF
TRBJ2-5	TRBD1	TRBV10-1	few	TGCGCCAGCAGTGAAGGGGGGCAGGGGGCGAAGACCCAGTACTTC	CASSEGGQGAKTQYF
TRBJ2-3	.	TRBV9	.	TGTGCCAGCAGCGTAGCGGTAGCCTCAGATACGCAGTATTTT	CASSVAVASDTQYF
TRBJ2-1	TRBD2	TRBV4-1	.	TGCGCCAGCAGCCAAGGCCCCCTACGCGGGAGCTCCTACAATGAGCAGTTCTTC	CASSQGPLRGSSYNEQFF
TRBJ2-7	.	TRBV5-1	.	TGCGCCAGCAGCTCCGGGACTGTAGCGTCCGAGCAGTACTTC	CASSSGTVASEQYF
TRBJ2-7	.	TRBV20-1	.	TGCAGTGCTAGAGATCAGGGACCCTACGAGCAGTACTTC	CSARDQGPYEQYF
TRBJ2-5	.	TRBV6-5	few	TGTGCCAGCAGTTACGGGGGGCGCGTTGAGACCCAGTACTTC	CASSYGGRVETQYF
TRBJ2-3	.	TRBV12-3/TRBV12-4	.	TGTGCCACCCAGACCCCGAGGGGAGATACGCAGTATTTT	CATQTPRGDTQYF
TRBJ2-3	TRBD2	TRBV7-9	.	TGTGCCAGCAGCACCCCGGGACTAGCGGGGGCCCACACAGATACGCAGTATTTT	CASSTPGLAGAHTDTQYF
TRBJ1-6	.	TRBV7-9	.	TGTGCCAGCAGCCCGGGCGCAGAAGCCACCAATTCACCCCTCCACTTT	CASSPGAEATNSPLHF
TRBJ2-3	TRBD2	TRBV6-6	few	TGTGCCAGCAGAATAACTAGCGGGGGGCTACCCACAGATACGCAGTATTTT	CASRITSGGLPTDTQYF
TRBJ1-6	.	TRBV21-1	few	TGTGCCAGCAGTCAGTCGGGACAGATCTCCTATAATTCACCCCTCCACTTT	CASSQSGQISYNSPLHF
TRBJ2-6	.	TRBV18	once	TGTGCCAGCTCACCAGTGGACTTAAACTCTGGGGCCAACGTCCTGACTTTC	CASSPVDLNSGANVLTF
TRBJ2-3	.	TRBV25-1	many	TGTGCCAGCAGTGAATTGCAGAGTATGCCATCCCAAGACACAGATACGCAGTATTTT	CASSELQSMPSQDTDTQYF
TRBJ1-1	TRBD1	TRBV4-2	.	TGTGCCAGCAGCCAAGAAGGGACAGGTCAAAACACTGAAGCTTTCTTT	CASSQEGTGQNTEAFF
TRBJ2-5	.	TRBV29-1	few	TGCAGCGCTCTGGGACCAGGGCTAGGGGAGCAGTACTTC	CSALGPGLGEQYF
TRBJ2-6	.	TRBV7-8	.	TGTGCCAGCAGCCCCGCGAGGCTATTCGGGAGCTCTGGGGCCAACGTCCTGACTTTC	CASSPARLFGSSGANVLTF
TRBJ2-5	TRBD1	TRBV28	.	TGTGCCAGCAGTCTCGCGGGACAGGGGGCCTGGGAGACCCAGTACTTC	CASSLAGQGAWETQYF
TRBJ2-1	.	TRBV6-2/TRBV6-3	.	TGTGCCAGCAGCCCCCCGGAGATGATCGGGGAGCAGTTCTTC	CASSPPEMIGEQFF
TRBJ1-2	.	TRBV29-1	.	TGCAGCGTTGAGGGTCAAGTGGGGGGCTACACCTTC	CSVEGQVGGYTF
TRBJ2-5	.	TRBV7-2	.	TGTGCCAGCAGCCACGGACAGATCCAAGAGACCCAGTACTTC	CASSHGQIQETQYF
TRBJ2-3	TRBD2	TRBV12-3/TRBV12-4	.	TGTGCCATTGAGCGGGGGGGTTCAGATACGCAGTATTTT	CAIERGGSDTQYF
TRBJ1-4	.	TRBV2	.	TGTGCCAGCCGGATAGGGGCAGGGGAAAAACTGTTTTTT	CASRIGAGEKLFF
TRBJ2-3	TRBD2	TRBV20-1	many	TGCAGTGCTAGAGATCCGGGACTAGGGGGTCCAGATACGCAGTATTTT	CSARDPGLGGPDTQYF
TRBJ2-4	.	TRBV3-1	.	TGTGCCAGCAGCTGCGGAAGGCAAAACATTCAGTACTTC	CASSCGRQNIQYF
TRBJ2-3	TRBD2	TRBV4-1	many	TGCGCCAGCAGCCTCTCCATGCGGGGGGGCGGTTTTGGAGATACGCAGTATTTT	CASSLSMRGGGFGDTQYF
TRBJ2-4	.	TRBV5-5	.	TGTGCCAGCAGCTCGATAGCGTATGGGGATGAGCAGTACTTC	CASSSIAYGDEQYF
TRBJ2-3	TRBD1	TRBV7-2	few	TGTGCCAGCAGCTACGACAGGGGCTTATTTGCAGATACGCAGTATTTT	CASSYDRGLFADTQYF
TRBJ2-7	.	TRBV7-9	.	TGTGCCAGCAGCTCCACCCAGTATTCCGAGCAGTACTTC	CASSSTQYSEQYF
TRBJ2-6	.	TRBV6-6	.	TGTGCCAGCAGCCCGTGGACTTCTGGGGCCAACGTCCTGACTTTC	CASSPWTSGANVLTF
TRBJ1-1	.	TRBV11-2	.	TGTGCCAGCACCCTCTCAGGGGAGACTGGAGCTTTCTTT	CASTLSGETGAFF
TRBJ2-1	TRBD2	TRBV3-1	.	TGTGCCAGCAGCCGTACTAGCGGGGGGATCAATGAGCAGTTCTTC	CASSRTSGGINEQFF
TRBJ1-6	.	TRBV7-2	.	TGTGCCAGCAGACGCCGTGCAGGGGACAATTCACCCCTCCACTTT	CASRRRAGDNSPLHF
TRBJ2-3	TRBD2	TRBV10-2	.	TGCGCCAGCAGGCCCAGGAGCGGGGGGGCCGGAGATACGCAGTATTTT	CASRPRSGGAGDTQYF
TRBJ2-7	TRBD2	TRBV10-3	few	TGTGCCATCAGAGAGCGGGGGTCCTACGAGCAGTACTTC	CAIRERGSYEQYF
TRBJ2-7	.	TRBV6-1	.	TGTGCCAGCAGTGACGGGACCGCCAGCTCCTACGAGCAGTACTTC	CASSDGTASSYEQYF
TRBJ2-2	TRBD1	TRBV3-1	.	TGTGCCAGCAGCCAAGTTTGGACAGGAATCACCGGGGAGCTGTTTTTT	CASSQVWTGITGELFF
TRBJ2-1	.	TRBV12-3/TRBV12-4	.	TGTGCCAGCAGTTCGGGGCGGGGGCAGGGTGAGCAGTTCTTC	CASSSGRGQGEQFF
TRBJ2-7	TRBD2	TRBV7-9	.	TGTGCCAGCAGCTTAGCGGGACTAGACTACGAGCAGTACTTC	CASSLAGLDYEQYF
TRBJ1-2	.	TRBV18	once	TGTGCCAGCTCCTGGAACCCGGACAGACCTGGCTACACCTTC	CASSWNPDRPGYTF
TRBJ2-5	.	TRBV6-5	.	TGTGCCAGCACTCGGGCGGGCGCCCAAGGAGAGACCCAGTACTTC	CASTRAGAQGETQYF
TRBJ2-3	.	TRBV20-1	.	TGCAGTGCCAATACCTTCCAGGGTAGCACAGATACGCAGTATTTT	CSANTFQGSTDTQYF
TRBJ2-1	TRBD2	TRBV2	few	TGTGCCACTACCCGGGACTATAGGGGCGAGCAGTTCTTC	CATTRDYRGEQFF
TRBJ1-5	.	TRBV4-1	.	TGCGCCAGCAGCCAACCTTGGGGCCCTGGGCAGCCCCAGCATTTT	CASSQPWGPGQPQHF
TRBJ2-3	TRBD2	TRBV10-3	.	TGTGCCATCAGTGAGTGGACTAGCGGGGACCGTGGGGATACGCAGTATTTT	CAISEWTSGDRGDTQYF
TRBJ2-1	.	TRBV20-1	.	TGCAGTGCTGAGGGGGTAGCGGGTAATGAGCAGTTCTTC	CSAEGVAGNEQFF
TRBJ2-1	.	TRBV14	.	TGTGCCAGCAGCCAACTGCCGGGGCTTTACAATGAGCAGTTCTTC	CASSQLPGLYNEQFF
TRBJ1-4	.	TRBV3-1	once	TGTGCCAGCAGTCATACAGGGAAAGGCACTAATGAAAAACTGTTTTTT	CASSHTGKGTNEKLFF
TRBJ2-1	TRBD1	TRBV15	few	TGTGCCACCACCGACAGGGGGTCCTACAATGAGCAGTTCTTC	CATTDRGSYNEQFF
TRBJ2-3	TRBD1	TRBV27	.	TGTGCCAGCACTCGGGACAGGGATAGATATACGCAGTATTTT	CASTRDRDRYTQYF